The 21 T cell receptor beta chains given below trace back to one sample, sequenced in a study of T-cell reconstitution after alpha-beta-depleted transplantation in children. Researchers prepared the TCRbeta library using unique molecular identifiers, the study reports. TCRdb itself ran the PCR reads through MiXCR, one entry per CDR3 protein. The repertoire holds about 980,000 distinct CDR3 sequences, with about 29% as singletons. The sample consisted of PBMCs, mostly from graft donor cells, taken 360 days after TCRalphabeta/CD19-depleted stem cell transplant. The receptors here all came from a boy under two years old who had a stem cell transplant for SCID, so the T cells may come from the graft donor.

The chain uses TRBV4-3 and TRBJ2-1; 15 bases map to TRBD2. Germline V gives CDR1 LGHNA, CDR2 YSLEER. Unmatched junction bases numbered 2, after V lost 0 bases and J lost 5 bases. CDR3 size: 17 residues. The chain's CDR3 is CASSQDGTSGGNNEQFF. The CDR3 bases are TGCGCCAGCAGCCAAGATGGGACTAGCGGGGGGAACAATGAGCAGTTCTTC.

There are a few counts of this clonotype. The chain links TRBV7-8 to TRBJ2-3; TRBD2 matches at 8 bases. This CDR3 comprises 17 residues. The V and J ends lost 1 base and 6 bases, in that order; junction bases with no gene match: 12. Looked up from germline, CDR1 is SGHVS and CDR2 is FQNEAQ. DNA of the CDR3: TGTGCCAGCAGCTTAGTCGAGCGGGGGCCTACTGGGGATACGCAGTATTTT. Protein: CASSLVERGPTGDTQYF.

In this sample, this clonotype turned up a few times. The rearrangement links TRBV29-1 to TRBJ2-7; the match to TRBD2 covers 7 bases. CDR3 length equals 13 residues. Germline loops: CDR1 SQVTM, CDR2 ANQGSEA. The trim removed 2 bases at V and 6 bases at J, leaving 7 bases unmatched. CDR3 protein: CSVEQGREGEQYF. CDR3 in DNA: TGCAGCGTTGAACAGGGTAGGGAGGGCGAGCAGTACTTC.

This clonotype was observed a handful of times. The chain links TRBV20-1 to TRBJ2-1; TRBD1 aligns across 9 bases. This CDR3 spans 15 amino acids. CDR1 is DFQATT and CDR2 is SNEGSKA in the germline V gene (reference sequence). J lost 5 bases, V lost 0 bases, and 5 bases had no gene match. The CDR3 region is CSARDGTGTDNEQFF. In DNA, the CDR3 is TGCAGTGCTAGAGATGGGACAGGGACCGACAATGAGCAGTTCTTC.

The CDR3 DNA follows: TGCAGTGCTAGAGGAATAGCGGGTGACGATACGCAGTATTTT. Translated, it gives CSARGIAGDDTQYF. The rearrangement uses TRBV20-1 and TRBJ2-3; 7 bases fit TRBD2. CDR1 is DFQATT, CDR2 SNEGSKA, per germline (reference sequence). J gave up 6 bases and V 1 base, and 7 bases lay outside the gene matches. The CDR3 loop spans 14 amino acids.

This clonotype was seen a handful of times. The chain recombines TRBV4-1 with TRBJ2-5, with a tentative D call TRBD1 (5 bases). This CDR3 comprises 17 residues. V was pared by 0 bases and J by 4 bases, with 18 bases between. Germline lookup yields CDR1 MGHRA and CDR2 YSYEKL. The CDR3 sequence: CASSQDEAGWGGETQYF. The CDR3 DNA sequence: TGCGCCAGCAGCCAAGATGAAGCAGGGTGGGGCGGAGAGACCCAGTACTTC.

The chain couples TRBV21-1 to TRBJ2-2; the table's D call of TRBD1 was not tested on the DNA. TRBV21-1 is a recognized pseudogene. The CDR3 sequence is 22 residues long. This CDR3 is CASSKPRTPGPIRVVLTGELFF. The CDR3 DNA reads as TGTGCCAGCAGCAAACCCCGCACCCCGGGCCCGATCAGGGTCGTATTGACCGGGGAGCTGTTTTTT.

V is TRBV15 and J is TRBJ1-5; TRBD1 agrees at 7 bases. Per germline, CDR1 LNHNV and CDR2 YYDKDF (reference sequence). CDR3 size: 16 residues. V was clipped by 0 bases and J by 2 bases; unmatched bases: 4. The CDR3 DNA reads as TGTGCCACCAGCAGAGATCAGGGGGTTGGCAATCAGCCCCAGCATTTT. It is translated as CATSRDQGVGNQPQHF.

The gene calls are TRBV12-3 or TRBV12-4 and TRBJ1-1; D is ambiguous. V gave up 3 bases and J gave up 1 base, with 9 bases separating them. The CDR3 runs 14 residues. CDR3 coding DNA: TGTGCCAGCAGTTTTTGGGAGACGAACACTGAAGCTTTCTTT. It translates to CASSFWETNTEAFF.

There are many counts of this clonotype. The chain uses TRBV20-1 and TRBJ2-3; D may be TRBD1 (6 bases). This CDR3 region has 14 residues. Germline values: CDR1 DFQATT, CDR2 SNEGSKA (reference sequence). This chain's CDR3 is CTVRAGDSTDTQYF. The CDR3 DNA is TGCACCGTCCGGGCAGGGGACAGCACAGATACGCAGTATTTT.

V is TRBV4-3 and J is TRBJ2-7; possibly TRBD1 for D (6 bases). The CDR3 is made up of 16 amino acids. The V end was cut by 1 base, the J end by 1 base, with 14 bases between. Germline V lookup: CDR1 LGHNA, CDR2 YSLEER. CDR3 DNA: TGCGCCAGCAGCCAAGGGAACAGGGAGAAGTCCTACGAGCAGTACTTC. Protein product: CASSQGNREKSYEQYF.

This clonotype showed up just a few times. This rearrangement joins TRBV20-1 to TRBJ2-2; TRBD1 aligns across 7 bases. The CDR3 consists of 15 residues. Germline CDR1 and CDR2: DFQATT and SNEGSKA (reference sequence). Germline trimming cut 6 bases from V and 0 bases from J; bases unmatched to any gene: 7. CDR3 coding DNA: TGCAGTGCGGAAACAGGGGTATCGAACACCGGGGAGCTGTTTTTT. Translation gives CSAETGVSNTGELFF.

This clonotype was seen once. This chain uses TRBV2 with TRBJ2-5; D unresolved. The CDR3 spans 13 residues. Per germline, CDR1 SNHLY and CDR2 FYNNEI. Trimming stripped 2 bases from V and 3 bases from J, with 7 bases between. The CDR3 nucleotides are TGTGCCAGCAGTGAACCCAGGAAAGAGACCCAGTACTTC. Encoded protein: CASSEPRKETQYF.

The chain uses TRBV5-5 and TRBJ2-4; D might be TRBD1 (6 bases). Germline CDR1 reads SGHKS; CDR2 reads YYEKEE (reference sequence). The V end was cut by 3 bases, the J end by 5 bases, with 15 bases between. This CDR3 contains 15 residues. CDR3 DNA: TGTGCCAGCAGCTCAGCGCCAGGGGTGGAAAACATTCAGTACTTC. This encodes CASSSAPGVENIQYF.

This chain uses TRBV20-1 with TRBJ2-3; D is perhaps TRBD2 (6 bases). The germline V gene encodes CDR1 DFQATT and CDR2 SNEGSKA (reference sequence). The CDR3 is 14 amino acids. V dropped 2 bases and J dropped 2 bases, with 11 bases sitting between them. CDR3 loop: CSARWASVTDTQYF. The CDR3 bases are TGCAGTGCTAGATGGGCTAGCGTCACAGATACGCAGTATTTT.

The chain combines TRBV7-3 with TRBJ1-1; TRBD1 matches 7 bases. Germline CDR1 and CDR2: SGHTA and FQGTGA. V lost 2 bases to trimming and J lost 3 bases; unmatched junction nucleotides: 6. CDR3 length equals 15 residues. DNA for the CDR3: TGTGCCAGCAGCTTAGGGGGACAGCCTTACACTGAAGCTTTCTTT. The encoded protein is CASSLGGQPYTEAFF.

This sequence joins TRBV3-1 and TRBJ2-7; perhaps TRBD1 as D (6 bases). Germline CDR1 reads LGHDT; CDR2 reads YNNKEL (reference sequence). Trimming pared 1 base from V and 3 bases from J, leaving 13 bases between. This CDR3 is 15 amino acids long. The CDR3 here is CASSQVSLGGYEQYF. CDR3 sequence (DNA): TGTGCCAGCAGCCAAGTTAGTCTAGGGGGCTACGAGCAGTACTTC.

This clonotype was seen only a few times. This sequence joins TRBV29-1 and TRBJ2-2; no clear D gene. This CDR3 spans 12 amino acids. V was pared by 4 bases and J by 5 bases, with 8 bases between. CDR1 and CDR2 from the germline V gene are SQVTM and ANQGSEA. The CDR3 spells CSVVNATGELFF. DNA for the CDR3: TGCAGCGTTGTAAACGCGACCGGGGAGCTGTTTTTT.

This clonotype was seen a handful of times. The genes are TRBV2 and TRBJ2-1; D ambiguous. The V end lost 4 bases, the J end lost 15 bases, and 13 bases lay between the germline ends. Germline CDR1 and CDR2: SNHLY and FYNNEI. The CDR3 has 11 residues. The CDR3 loop reads CASSATRGSFF. The CDR3 region has the DNA TGTGCCAGCAGTGCGACAAGAGGTTCGTTCTTC.

This clonotype was seen a handful of times. The chain carries TRBV6-1 and TRBJ2-7, with D maybe TRBD1 (6 bases). There are 15 residues in the CDR3. Germline V gene data show CDR1 as MNHNS and CDR2 as SASEGT. With 6 bases removed from V and 3 bases from J, the gap between germline ends came to 18 bases. DNA of the CDR3: TGTGCCAGCAGACCACCCGGGACACCTCGCTACGAGCAGTACTTC. Amino acid sequence: CASRPPGTPRYEQYF.

The CDR3 DNA reads TGTGCCAGCAGCTGGAGTACTCCCGGGACCCAGTACTTC. Translating it yields CASSWSTPGTQYF. The chain uses TRBV13 and TRBJ2-5; D unresolved. This CDR3 spans 13 amino acids. Trimming took off 4 bases at V and 7 bases at J, with 13 bases between the two ends. Looked up from germline, CDR1 is PRHDT and CDR2 is FYEKMQ (reference sequence).